This T cell receptor beta chain comes out of a study of T cell repertoires in cytomegalovirus infection. Study summary: A matching HLA type, together with CMV infection, was signaled by public TCR beta signatures. Study results and caveats: Dominating the ex vivo response were HLA-C-restricted CMV-specific TCR beta clonotypes. Adding up the frequency of public TCR beta families identified people who carried CMV plus the relevant HLA.

TCRdb re-called the reads through MiXCR, storing one row per CDR3 protein. The table has just under 550,000 distinct CDR3 sequences, about 30% seen once. V shed 6 bases, J shed 5 bases, and the junction held 7 bases outside the gene matches. The germline V gene encodes CDR1 LNHDA and CDR2 SQIVND (reference sequence). The CDR3 consists of 15 residues. As regards this clonotype: The antigen is unknown.

Sequencing was carried out using PBMCs. The genes are TRBV19 and TRBJ1-6; the match to TRBD1 covers 7 bases. The TCR sequence derives from a human donor in good health (CMV status not recorded). Some clones in this sample may be carry-over from other donors' samples. The CDR3 bases are TGTGCCAGTAGACCGGGGGGGACAGATAATTCACCCCTCCACTTT. Amino acid sequence: CASRPGGTDNSPLHF.